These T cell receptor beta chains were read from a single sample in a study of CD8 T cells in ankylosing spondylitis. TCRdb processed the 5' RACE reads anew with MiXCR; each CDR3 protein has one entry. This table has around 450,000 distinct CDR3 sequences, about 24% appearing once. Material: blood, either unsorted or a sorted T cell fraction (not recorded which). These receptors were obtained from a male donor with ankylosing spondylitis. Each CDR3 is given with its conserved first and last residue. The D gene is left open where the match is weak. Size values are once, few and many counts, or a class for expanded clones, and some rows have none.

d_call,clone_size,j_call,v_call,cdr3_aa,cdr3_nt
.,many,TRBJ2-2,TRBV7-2,CASSRDSAGELFF,TGTGCCAGCAGCCGAGACTCGGCCGGGGAGCTGTTTTTT
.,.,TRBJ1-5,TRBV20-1,CSARDLGQPQHF,TGCAGTGCTAGAGATCTTGGCCAGCCCCAGCATTTT
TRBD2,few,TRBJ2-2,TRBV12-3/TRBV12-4,CASSHWAGANTGELFF,TGTGCCAGCAGTCACTGGGCGGGGGCGAACACCGGGGAGCTGTTTTTT
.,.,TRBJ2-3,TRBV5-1,CASSLQSTDTQYF,TGCGCCAGCAGCTTACAGAGCACAGATACGCAGTATTTT
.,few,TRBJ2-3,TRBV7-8,CASSRGRGADTQYF,TGTGCCAGCAGCAGAGGCAGGGGAGCAGATACGCAGTATTTT
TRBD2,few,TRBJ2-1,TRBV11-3,CASSESLAGESYNEQFF,TGTGCCAGCAGCGAATCCCTAGCGGGAGAGTCCTACAATGAGCAGTTCTTC
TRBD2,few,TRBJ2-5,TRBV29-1,CSVIPSGSPVETQYF,TGCAGCGTTATACCTAGCGGGAGTCCGGTAGAGACCCAGTACTTC
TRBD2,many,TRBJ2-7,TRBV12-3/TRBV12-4,CASSPGGGDYEQYF,TGTGCCAGCAGCCCCGGGGGGGGGGACTACGAGCAGTACTTC
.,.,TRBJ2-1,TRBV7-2,CASSKTGTEQFF,TGTGCCAGCAGCAAAACCGGGACCGAGCAGTTCTTC
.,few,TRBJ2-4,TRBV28,CASSLGGDNIQYF,TGTGCCAGCAGTTTAGGTGGGGACAACATTCAGTACTTC
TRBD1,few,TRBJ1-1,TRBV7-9,CASSLGQGVKAFF,TGTGCCAGCAGCCTCGGACAGGGGGTCAAAGCTTTCTTT
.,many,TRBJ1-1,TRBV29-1,CSGKRGSEAFF,TGCAGCGGGAAAAGGGGTTCTGAAGCTTTCTTT
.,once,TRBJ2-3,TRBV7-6,CASSISASTDTQYF,TGTGCCAGCAGCATCTCAGCTAGCACAGATACGCAGTATTTT
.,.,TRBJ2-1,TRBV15,CATSRDLSRGQNYNEQFF,TGTGCCACCAGCAGAGATCTCTCGCGGGGACAGAACTACAATGAGCAGTTCTTC